This T cell receptor (beta chain) was recorded in a study of blood T cell repertoires in COVID-19. Clones were sequenced by immunoSEQ multiplex PCR, and TCRdb holds only the in-frame ones, with some missing. The sample records some 190,000 clones, roughly 86% being singletons. The TCR was taken from a woman in her seventies with active or convalescent COVID-19. Sequencing was done on a sample of peripheral blood.

The DNA for the CDR3 is TGTGCCAGCAGTAAACAGGGGTCCTACAATGAGCAGTTCTTC. This sequence encodes CASSKQGSYNEQFF. This chain joins TRBV28 and TRBJ2-1; 7 nucleotides agree with TRBD1. The CDR3 totals 14 residues. Germline V gene sequence: CDR1 MDHEN, CDR2 SYDVKM. The J segment lost 1 base and the V segment lost 5 bases, leaving 2 bases of the junction unmatched.